Reported below is one T cell receptor beta chain. The method was immunoSEQ multiplex PCR; TCRdb's version includes in-frame clones alone and lacks a portion of them. This sample yields 150,000 or so clones, of which around 76% are seen a single time; 5.1% belongs to the top ten. Germline V CDR1 and CDR2: MNHEY, SVGAGI. The CDR3 runs 14 residues. V was shortened by 0 bases and J by 1 base, with 6 bases between the two germline ends. These data come from a study of cytotoxic CD8 clonotypes in ibrutinib-treated CLL. The V gene is TRBV6-5, the J gene TRBJ2-5; D is unclear. Sequencing used PBMCs, obtained after 24 months of ibrutinib treatment. The receptor was derived from a human donor with chronic lymphocytic leukemia. CDR3 sequence: CASSYSTFQETQYF. The CDR3 DNA is TGTGCCAGCAGTTACTCGACCTTCCAAGAGACCCAGTACTTC.